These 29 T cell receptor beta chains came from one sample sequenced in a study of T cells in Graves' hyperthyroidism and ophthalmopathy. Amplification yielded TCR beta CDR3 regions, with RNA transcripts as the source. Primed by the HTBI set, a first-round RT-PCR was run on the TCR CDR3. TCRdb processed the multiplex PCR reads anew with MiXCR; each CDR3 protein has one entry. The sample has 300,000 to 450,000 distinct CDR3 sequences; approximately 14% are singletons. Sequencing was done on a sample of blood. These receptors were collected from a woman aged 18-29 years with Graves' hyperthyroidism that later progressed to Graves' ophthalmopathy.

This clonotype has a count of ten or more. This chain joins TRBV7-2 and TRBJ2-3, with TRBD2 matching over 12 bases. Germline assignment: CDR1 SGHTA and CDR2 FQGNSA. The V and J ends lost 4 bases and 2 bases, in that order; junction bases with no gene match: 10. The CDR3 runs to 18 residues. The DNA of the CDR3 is TGTGCCAGCAGCTCACCGGGACTAGCGGGTTGGGACACAGATACGCAGTATTTT. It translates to CASSSPGLAGWDTDTQYF.

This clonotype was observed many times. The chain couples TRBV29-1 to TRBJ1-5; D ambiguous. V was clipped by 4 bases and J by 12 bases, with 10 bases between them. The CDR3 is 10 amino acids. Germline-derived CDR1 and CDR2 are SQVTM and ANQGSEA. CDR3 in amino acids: CSVALQSQHF. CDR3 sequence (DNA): TGCAGCGTTGCCCTCCAAAGCCAGCATTTT.

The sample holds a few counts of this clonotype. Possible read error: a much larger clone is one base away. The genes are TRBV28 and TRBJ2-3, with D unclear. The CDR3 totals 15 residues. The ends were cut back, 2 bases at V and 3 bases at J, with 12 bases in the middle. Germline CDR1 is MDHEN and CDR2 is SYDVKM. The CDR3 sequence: CASSLTSEITDTQYF. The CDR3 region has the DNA TGTGCCAGCAGTTTAACCAGCGAGATTACAGATACGCAGTATTTT.

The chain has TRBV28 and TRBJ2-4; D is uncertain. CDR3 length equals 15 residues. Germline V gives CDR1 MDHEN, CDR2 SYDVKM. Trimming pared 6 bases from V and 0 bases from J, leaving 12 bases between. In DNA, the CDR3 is TGTGCCAGCAGCCCTATTAGGGTAGCCAAAAACATTCAGTACTTC. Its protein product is CASSPIRVAKNIQYF.

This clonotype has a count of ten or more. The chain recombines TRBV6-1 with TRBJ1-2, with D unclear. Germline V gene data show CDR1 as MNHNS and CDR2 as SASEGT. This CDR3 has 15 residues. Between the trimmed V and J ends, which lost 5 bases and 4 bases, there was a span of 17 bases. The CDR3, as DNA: TGTGCCAGCAGTCCAAGGCAGTCGTCGATCTATGGCTACACCTTC. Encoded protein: CASSPRQSSIYGYTF.

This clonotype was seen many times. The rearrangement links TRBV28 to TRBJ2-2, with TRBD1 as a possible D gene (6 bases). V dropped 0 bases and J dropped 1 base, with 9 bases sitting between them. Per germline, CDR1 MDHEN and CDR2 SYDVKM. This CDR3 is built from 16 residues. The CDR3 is CASSLWDRLNTGELFF. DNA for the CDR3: TGTGCCAGCAGTTTATGGGACAGATTGAACACCGGGGAGCTGTTTTTT.

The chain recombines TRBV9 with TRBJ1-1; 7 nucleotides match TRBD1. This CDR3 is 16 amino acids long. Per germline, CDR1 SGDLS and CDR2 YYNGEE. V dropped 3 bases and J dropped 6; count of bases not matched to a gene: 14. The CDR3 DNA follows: TGTGCCAGCAGCGAGAGACAGGGTGGGGCGGGAGCTGAAGCTTTCTTT. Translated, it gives CASSERQGGAGAEAFF.

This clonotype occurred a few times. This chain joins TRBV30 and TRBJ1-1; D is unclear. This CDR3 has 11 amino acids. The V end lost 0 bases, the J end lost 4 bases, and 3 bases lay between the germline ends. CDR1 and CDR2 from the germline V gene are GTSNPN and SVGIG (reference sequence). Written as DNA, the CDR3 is TGTGCCTGGAGTGTGGTCACTGAAGCTTTCTTT. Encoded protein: CAWSVVTEAFF.

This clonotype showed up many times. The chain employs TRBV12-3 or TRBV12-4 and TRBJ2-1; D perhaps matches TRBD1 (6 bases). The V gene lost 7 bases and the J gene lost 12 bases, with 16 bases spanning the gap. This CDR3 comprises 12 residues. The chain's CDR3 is CASTLGALGQFF. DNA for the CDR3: TGTGCCAGCACATTGGGGGCCCTGGGGCAGTTCTTC.

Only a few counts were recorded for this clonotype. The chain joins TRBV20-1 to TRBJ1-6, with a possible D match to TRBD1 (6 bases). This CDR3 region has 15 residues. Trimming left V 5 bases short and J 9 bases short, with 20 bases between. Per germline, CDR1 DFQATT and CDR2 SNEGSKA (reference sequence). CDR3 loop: CSASWGPPLSSPLHF. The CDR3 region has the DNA TGCAGTGCTTCCTGGGGGCCACCATTGTCTTCACCCCTCCACTTT.

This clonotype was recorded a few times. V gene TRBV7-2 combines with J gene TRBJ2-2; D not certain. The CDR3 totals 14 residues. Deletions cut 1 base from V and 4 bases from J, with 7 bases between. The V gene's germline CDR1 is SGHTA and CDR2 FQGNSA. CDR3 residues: CASSLEGFTGELFF. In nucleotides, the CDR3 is TGTGCCAGCAGCTTAGAAGGATTCACCGGGGAGCTGTTTTTT.

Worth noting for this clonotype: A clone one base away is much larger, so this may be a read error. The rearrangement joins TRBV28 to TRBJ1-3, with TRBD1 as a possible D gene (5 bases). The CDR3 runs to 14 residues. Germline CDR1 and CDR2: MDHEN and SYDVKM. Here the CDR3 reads CASSSAGFMDTLYF. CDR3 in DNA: TGTGCCAGCAGTTCTGCGGGGTTCATGGACACCCTATATTTT.

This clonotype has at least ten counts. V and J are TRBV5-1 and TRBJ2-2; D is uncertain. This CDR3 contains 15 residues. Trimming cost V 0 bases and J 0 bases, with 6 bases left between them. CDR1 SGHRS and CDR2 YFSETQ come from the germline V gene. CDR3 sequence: CASSLALPNTGELFF. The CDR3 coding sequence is TGCGCCAGCAGCTTGGCCCTCCCGAACACCGGGGAGCTGTTTTTT.

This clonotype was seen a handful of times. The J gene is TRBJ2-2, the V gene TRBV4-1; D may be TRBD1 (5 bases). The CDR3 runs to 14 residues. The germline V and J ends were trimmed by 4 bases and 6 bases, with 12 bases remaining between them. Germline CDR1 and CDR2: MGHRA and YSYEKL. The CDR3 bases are TGCGCCAGCAGCCGAGCCCCAGGGTCCGGGGAGCTGTTTTTT. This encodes CASSRAPGSGELFF.

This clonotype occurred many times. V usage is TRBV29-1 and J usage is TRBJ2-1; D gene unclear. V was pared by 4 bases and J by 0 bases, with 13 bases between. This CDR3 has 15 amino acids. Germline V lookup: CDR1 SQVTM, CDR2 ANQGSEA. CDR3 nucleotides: TGCAGCGTTGGGACGGCCGATCGCTCCTACAATGAGCAGTTCTTC. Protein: CSVGTADRSYNEQFF.

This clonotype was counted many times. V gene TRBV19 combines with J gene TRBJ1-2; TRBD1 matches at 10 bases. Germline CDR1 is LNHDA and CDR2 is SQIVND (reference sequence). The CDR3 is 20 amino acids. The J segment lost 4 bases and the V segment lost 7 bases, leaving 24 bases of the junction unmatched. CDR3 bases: TGTGCCAGTACCTCACCAGCTCTCCGGGACAGGGGCGTTTGGCCCTATGGCTACACCTTC. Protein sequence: CASTSPALRDRGVWPYGYTF. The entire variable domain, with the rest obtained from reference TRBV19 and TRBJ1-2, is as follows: DGGITQSPKYLFRKEGQNVTLSCEQNLNHDAMYWYRQDPGQGLRLIYYSQIVNDFQKGDIAEGYSVSREKKESFPLTVTSAQKNPTAFYLCASTSPALRDRGVWPYGYTFGSGTRLTVV.

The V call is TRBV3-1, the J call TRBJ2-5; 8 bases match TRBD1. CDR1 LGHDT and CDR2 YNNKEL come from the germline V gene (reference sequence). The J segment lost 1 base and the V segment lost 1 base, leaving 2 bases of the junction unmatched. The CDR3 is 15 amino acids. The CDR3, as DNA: TGTGCCAGCAGCCAAGGCGGGACAGGCCAAGAGACCCAGTACTTC. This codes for CASSQGGTGQETQYF.

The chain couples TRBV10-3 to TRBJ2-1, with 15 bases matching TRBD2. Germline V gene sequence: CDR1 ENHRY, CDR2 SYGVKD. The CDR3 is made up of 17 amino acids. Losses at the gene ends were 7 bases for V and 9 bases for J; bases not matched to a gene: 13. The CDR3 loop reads CAINRLGLAGGPGEQFF. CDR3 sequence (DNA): TGTGCCATCAATCGCCTTGGACTAGCGGGAGGGCCTGGTGAGCAGTTCTTC.

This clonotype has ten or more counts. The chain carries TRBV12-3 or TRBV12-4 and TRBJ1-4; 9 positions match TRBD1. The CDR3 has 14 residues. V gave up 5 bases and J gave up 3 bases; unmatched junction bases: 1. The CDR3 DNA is TGTGCCAGCAGTCGGACAGGGGCTAATGAAAAACTGTTTTTT. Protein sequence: CASSRTGANEKLFF.

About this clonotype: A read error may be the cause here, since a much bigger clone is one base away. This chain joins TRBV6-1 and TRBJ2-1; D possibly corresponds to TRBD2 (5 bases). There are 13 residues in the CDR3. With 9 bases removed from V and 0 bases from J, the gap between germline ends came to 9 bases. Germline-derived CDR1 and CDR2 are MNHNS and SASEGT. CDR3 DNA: TGTGCCAGAACCACTAGCTCCTACAATGAGCAGTTCTTC. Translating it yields CARTTSSYNEQFF.

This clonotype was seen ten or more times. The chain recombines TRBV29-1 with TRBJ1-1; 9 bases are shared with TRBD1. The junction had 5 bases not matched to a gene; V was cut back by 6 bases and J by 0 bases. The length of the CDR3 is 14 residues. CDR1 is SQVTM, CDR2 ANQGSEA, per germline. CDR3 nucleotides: TGCAGCGTAAGACAGGGGGGTGTGAACACTGAAGCTTTCTTT. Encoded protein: CSVRQGGVNTEAFF.

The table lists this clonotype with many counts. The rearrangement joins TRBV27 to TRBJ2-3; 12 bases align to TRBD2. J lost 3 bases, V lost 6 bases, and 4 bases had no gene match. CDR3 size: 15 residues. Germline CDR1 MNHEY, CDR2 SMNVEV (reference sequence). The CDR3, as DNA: TGTGCCAGCAGAAGCGGACTAGCGGGAACAGATACGCAGTATTTT. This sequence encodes CASRSGLAGTDTQYF.

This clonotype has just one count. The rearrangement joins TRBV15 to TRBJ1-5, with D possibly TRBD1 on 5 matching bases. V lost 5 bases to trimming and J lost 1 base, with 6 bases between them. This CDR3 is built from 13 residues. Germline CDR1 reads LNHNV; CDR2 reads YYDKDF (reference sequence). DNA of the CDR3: TGTGCCACCAGCGGGGGGAGCAATCAGCCCCAGCATTTT. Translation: CATSGGSNQPQHF.

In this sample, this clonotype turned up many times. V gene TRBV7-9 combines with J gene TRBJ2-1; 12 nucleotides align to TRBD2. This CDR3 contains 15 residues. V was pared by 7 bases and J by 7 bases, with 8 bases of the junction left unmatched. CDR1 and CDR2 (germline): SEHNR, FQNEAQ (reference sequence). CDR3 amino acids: CASNLLAGGGNEQFF. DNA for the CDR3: TGTGCCAGCAACCTACTAGCGGGAGGTGGTAATGAGCAGTTCTTC.

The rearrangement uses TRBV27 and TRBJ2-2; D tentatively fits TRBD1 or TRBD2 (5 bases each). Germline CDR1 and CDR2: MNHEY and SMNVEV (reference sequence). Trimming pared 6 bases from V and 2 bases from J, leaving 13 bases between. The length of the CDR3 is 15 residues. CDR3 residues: CASRGPLVNTGELFF. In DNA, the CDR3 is TGTGCCAGCAGGGGACCGCTAGTTAACACCGGGGAGCTGTTTTTT.

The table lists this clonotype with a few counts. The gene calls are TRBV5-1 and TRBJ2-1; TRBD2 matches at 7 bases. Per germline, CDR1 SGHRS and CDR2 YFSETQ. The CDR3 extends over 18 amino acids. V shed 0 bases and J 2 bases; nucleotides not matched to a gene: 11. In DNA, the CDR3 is TGCGCCAGCAGCTTGGGACATTCCCCCGCGGGAGCCTACAATGAGCAGTTCTTC. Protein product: CASSLGHSPAGAYNEQFF.

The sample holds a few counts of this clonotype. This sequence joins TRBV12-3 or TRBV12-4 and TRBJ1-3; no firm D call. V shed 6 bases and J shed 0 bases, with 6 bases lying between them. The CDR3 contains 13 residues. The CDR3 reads CASSSTSGNTIYF. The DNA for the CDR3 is TGTGCCAGCAGCAGTACCTCTGGAAACACCATATATTTT.

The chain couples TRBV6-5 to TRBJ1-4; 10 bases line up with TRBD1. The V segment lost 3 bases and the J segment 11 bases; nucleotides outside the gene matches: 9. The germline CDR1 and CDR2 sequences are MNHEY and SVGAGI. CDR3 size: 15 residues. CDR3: CASSYFGQGDKKLFF. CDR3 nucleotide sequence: TGTGCCAGCAGTTATTTCGGACAGGGGGATAAGAAACTGTTTTTT.

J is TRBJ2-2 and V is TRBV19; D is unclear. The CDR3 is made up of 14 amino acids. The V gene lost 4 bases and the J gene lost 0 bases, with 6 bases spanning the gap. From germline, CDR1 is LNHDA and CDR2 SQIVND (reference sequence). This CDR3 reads CASSKFSNTGELFF. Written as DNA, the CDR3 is TGTGCCAGTAGTAAATTCTCGAACACCGGGGAGCTGTTTTTT.